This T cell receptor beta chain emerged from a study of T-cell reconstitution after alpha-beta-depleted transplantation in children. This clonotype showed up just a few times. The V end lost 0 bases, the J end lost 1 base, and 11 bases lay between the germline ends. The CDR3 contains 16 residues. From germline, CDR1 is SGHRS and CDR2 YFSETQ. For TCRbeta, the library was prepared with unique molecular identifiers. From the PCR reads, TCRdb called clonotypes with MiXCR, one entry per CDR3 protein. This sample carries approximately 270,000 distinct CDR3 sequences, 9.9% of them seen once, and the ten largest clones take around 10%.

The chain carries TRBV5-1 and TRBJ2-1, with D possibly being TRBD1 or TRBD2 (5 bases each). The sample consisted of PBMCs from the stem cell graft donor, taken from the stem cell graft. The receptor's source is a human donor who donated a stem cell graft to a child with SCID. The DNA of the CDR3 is TGCGCCAGCAGCTTGGTTGGGGGACCATCCTACAATGAGCAGTTCTTC. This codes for CASSLVGGPSYNEQFF.